The T cell receptor (beta chain) under discussion was sequenced for a study of CD8+CD57+ T cells in acquired aplastic anemia. Study information: Isolated CD4+ and CD8+ cells, once sorted, yielded DNA averaging roughly 3 ug. Study-level results: Controls and patients did not differ significantly in CD8+ Simpson's diversity. Patients and controls shared over 25 CD8+ CDR3 sequences, which appeared highly expressed in patients and within their immunodominant clones.

Concerning this clonotype: Its antigen is undetermined.

The study profiled TCR beta VDJ and CDR3 using genomic DNA as template. TCRdb redid the calling of the reads with MiXCR, one entry per CDR3 protein. The sample holds about 190,000 distinct CDR3 sequences, roughly half seen once. The V gene end was trimmed by 0 bases and the J gene end by 6 bases; junction bases not matched to a gene: 6. The CDR3 covers 14 residues. Germline assignment: CDR1 SGDLS and CDR2 YYNGEE. The chain carries TRBV9 and TRBJ2-7; 7 bases match TRBD1. The receptor was isolated from a human donor in good health, serving as a control. Sequenced sample: sorted CD4+, CD8+, or CD8+CD57+ T cells (not recorded which) from PBMCs. The CDR3 DNA reads as TGTGCCAGCAGCGTAGGAGACAGGGTTTCCGAGCAGTACTTC. This gives the protein CASSVGDRVSEQYF.